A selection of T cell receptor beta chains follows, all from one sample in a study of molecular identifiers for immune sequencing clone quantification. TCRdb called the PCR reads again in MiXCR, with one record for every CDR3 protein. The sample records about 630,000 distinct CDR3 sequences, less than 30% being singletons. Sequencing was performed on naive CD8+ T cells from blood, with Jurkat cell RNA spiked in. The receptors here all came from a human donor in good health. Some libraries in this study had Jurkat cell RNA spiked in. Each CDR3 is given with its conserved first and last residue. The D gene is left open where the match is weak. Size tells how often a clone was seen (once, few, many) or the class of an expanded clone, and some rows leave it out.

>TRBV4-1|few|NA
CASSQVVQAKVNGELFF
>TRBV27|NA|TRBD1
CASSLRGPRYNEQFF
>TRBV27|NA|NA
CASSLLGATDTQYF
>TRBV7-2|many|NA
CASSLDWLGTDTQYF
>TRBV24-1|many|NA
CATRAGARTEAFF
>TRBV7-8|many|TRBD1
CASSLGTGNYYGYTF
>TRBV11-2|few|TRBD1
CASRSGQNEQYF
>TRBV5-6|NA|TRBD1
CASSHWDRPYEQYF
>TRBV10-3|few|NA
CAISESGVISNTEAFF
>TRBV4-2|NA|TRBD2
CASSLGTSGFTGELFF
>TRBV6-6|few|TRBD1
CASSYTAQGQGVTDTQYF
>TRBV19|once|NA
CASRLRRGWDQPQHF
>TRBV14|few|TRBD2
CASSQVGEGTYEQYF
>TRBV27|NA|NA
CASSLQGLTTEAFF
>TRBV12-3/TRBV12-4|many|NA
CASSTPPLEQETQYF
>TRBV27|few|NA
CASSQSTQTALIETQYF
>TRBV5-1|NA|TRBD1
CASSFAGGDTEAFF
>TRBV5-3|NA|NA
CASSLGTGSYAEQFF
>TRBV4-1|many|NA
CASSQDINSNQPQHF
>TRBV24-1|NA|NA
CATSAASFYGYTF
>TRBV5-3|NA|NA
CTSTRGPYEQYF
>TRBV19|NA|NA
CDSSMDSYSNQPQHF
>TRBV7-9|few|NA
CASSLDGFSGANVLTF
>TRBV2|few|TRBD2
CASSEIGTSGPGEQYF
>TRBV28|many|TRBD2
CASSSSGGRTDTQYF
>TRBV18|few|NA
CASSPLPQETQYF
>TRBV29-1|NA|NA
CSVEDLVLNTLYF
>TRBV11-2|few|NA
CASNSYGDESTDTQYF
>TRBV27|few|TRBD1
CASSIIRPQGAGEQYF
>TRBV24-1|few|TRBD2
CATSGGLDGDTQYF
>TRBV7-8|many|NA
CASSSDSLEQFF
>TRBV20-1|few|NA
CSARDGLQYF
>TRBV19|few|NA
CASSPMGDSYNEQFF
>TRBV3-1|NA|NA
CASSQDEAGTNTGELFF
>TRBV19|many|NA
CASSIGWQVPQHF
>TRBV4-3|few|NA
CASSQTGTVSNYGYTF
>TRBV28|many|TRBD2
CASSLEGLAGAQETQYF
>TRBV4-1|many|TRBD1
CASSQPGQGYEQYF
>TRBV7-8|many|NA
CASSLVGSRSYEQYF
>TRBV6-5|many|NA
CASSYSGPSNEKLFF
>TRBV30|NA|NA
CAWSVDPFDEQFF
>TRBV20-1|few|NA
CSARTPNSGNTIYF
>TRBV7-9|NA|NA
CASSLVPGWDYEQYF